This T cell receptor beta chain came from a study of T cells in Graves' hyperthyroidism and ophthalmopathy. TCR beta CDR3 sequences were amplified from RNA transcripts. The study used the HTBI primer set for a first-round RT-PCR of the TCR CDR3. TCRdb reanalysed the multiplex PCR reads using MiXCR and keeps one entry per CDR3 protein. The data show 450,000 to 500,000 distinct CDR3 sequences, with approximately 23% seen just once and approximately 54% held by the top ten. Turning to this clonotype: Its antigen is still unknown. A much bigger clone sits one base away, suggesting this may be a read error.

CDR1 and CDR2 from the germline V gene are DFQATT and SNEGSKA (reference sequence). The CDR3 covers 14 residues. Study-wide results and limits: Most clonotypes that expanded in the thyroid above 0.001 also showed up in blood.

The study included ophthalmopathy patients with Clinical Activity Score at least 3, NOSPECS grade at least 4 and duration under 3 months. Patients showing uncontrolled infection, other autoimmune disease, pregnancy or lactation were ineligible. Diagnosing involved the use of clinical symptoms, serum thyroxine and TRAb, thyroid ultrasound and orbital computed tomography. Specimen: blood. The chain carries TRBV20-1 and TRBJ2-1; D might be TRBD2 (6 bases). The sequence came from a woman aged 70-85 years with Graves' ophthalmopathy. The CDR3 DNA is TGCAGTGCTAGAGTTACCGGGAGCTACGATGAGCAGTTCTTC. This gives the protein CSARVTGSYDEQFF.